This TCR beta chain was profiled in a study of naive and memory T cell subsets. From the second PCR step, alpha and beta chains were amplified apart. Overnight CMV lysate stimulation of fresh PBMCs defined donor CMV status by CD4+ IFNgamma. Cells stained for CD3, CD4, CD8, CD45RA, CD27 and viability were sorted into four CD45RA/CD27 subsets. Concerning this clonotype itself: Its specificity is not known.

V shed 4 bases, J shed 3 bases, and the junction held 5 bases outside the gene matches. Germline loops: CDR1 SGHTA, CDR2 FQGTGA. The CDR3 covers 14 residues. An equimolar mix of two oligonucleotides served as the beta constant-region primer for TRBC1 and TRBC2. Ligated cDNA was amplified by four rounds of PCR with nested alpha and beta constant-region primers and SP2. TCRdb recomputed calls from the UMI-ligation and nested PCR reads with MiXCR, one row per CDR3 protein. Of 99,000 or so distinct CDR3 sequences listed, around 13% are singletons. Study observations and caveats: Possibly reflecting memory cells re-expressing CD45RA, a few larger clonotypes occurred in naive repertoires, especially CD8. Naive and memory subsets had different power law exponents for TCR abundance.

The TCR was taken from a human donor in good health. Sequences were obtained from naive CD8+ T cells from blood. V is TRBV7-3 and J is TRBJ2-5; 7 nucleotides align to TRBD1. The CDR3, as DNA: TGTGCCAGCAGCTCTTCCGGGACAGAAGAGACCCAGTACTTC. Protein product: CASSSSGTEETQYF.